This T cell receptor beta chain was found in a study of shared clonotypes between healthy human individuals. Concerning this clone itself: Within the sample, other DNA sequences also encode this same CDR3.

Deep was the level at which the assay was run. Assay: immunoSEQ multiplex PCR; the TCRdb copy retains only in-frame clones and omits some. The sample lists millions of clones, 85% to 95% occurring once. Trimming cost V 3 bases and J 1 base, with 7 bases left between them. Per germline, CDR1 SGDLS and CDR2 YYNGEE. This CDR3 spans 13 amino acids. J is TRBJ2-5 and V is TRBV9; unclear D gene. Sequencing was carried out using naive CD4+ T cells sorted from blood. Subset meaning: CD45RA+ positively selected. The source is a man between 18 and 35 years old in good health. The CDR3 nucleotides read TGTGCCAGCAGCGCTACAAGCCAAGAGACCCAGTACTTC. Translating gives CASSATSQETQYF.